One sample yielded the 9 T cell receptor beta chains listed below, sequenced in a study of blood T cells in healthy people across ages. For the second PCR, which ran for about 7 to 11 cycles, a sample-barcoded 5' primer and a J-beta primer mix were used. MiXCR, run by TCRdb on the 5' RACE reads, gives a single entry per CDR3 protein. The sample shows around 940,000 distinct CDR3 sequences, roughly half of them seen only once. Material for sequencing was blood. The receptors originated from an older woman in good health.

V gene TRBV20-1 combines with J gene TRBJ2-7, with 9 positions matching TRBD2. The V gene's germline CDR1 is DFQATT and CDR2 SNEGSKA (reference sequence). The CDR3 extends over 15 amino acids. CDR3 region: CSSVRAGGLSHEQYF. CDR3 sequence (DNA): TGCAGCTCAGTAAGAGCGGGAGGCCTGTCCCACGAGCAGTACTTC.

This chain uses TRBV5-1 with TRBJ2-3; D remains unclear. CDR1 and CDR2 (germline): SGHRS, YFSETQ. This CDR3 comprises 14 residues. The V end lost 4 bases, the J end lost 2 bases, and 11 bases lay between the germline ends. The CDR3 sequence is CASSIGRITDTQYF. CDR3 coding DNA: TGCGCCAGCAGCATCGGACGGATCACAGATACGCAGTATTTT.

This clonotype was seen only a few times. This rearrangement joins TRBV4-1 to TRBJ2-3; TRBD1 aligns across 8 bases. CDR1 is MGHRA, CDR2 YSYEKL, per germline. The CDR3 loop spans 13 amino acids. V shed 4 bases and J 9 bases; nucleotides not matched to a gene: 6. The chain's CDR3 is CASSRQGTVTQYF. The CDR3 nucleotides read TGCGCCAGCAGCCGACAGGGGACAGTCACGCAGTATTTT.

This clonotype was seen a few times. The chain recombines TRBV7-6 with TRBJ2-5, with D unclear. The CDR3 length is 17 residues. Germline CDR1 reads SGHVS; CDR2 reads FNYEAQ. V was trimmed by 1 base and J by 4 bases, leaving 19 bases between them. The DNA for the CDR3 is TGTGCCAGCAGCTTAGACATCTCTACAGCGAACGGAGAGACCCAGTACTTC. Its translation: CASSLDISTANGETQYF.

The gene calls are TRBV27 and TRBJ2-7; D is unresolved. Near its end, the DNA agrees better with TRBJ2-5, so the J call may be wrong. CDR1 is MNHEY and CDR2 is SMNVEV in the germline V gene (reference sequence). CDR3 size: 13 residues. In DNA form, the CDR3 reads TGTGCCAGCAGTCAAAACCCCGTGGGGACCCAGTACTTC. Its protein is CASSQNPVGTQYF.

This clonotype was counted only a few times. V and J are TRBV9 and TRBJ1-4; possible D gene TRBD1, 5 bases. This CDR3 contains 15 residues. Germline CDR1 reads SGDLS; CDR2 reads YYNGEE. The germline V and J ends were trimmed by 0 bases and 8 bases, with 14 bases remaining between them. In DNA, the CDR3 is TGTGCCAGCAGCGTAGGGGCAGGCAAGGGGGAAAAACTGTTTTTT. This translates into CASSVGAGKGEKLFF.

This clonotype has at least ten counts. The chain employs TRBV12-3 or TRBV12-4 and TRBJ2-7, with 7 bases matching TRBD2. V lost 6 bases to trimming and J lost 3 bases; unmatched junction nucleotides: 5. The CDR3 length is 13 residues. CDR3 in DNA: TGTGCCAGCAGCCGGACTAGGGGCTACGAGCAGTACTTC. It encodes CASSRTRGYEQYF.

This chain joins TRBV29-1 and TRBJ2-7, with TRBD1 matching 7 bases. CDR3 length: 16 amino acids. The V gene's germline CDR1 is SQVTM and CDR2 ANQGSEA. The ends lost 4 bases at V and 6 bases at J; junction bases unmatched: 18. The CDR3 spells CSVVRTGLVDYGEQYF. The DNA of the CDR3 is TGCAGCGTTGTTAGGACAGGTCTTGTCGACTACGGCGAGCAGTACTTC.

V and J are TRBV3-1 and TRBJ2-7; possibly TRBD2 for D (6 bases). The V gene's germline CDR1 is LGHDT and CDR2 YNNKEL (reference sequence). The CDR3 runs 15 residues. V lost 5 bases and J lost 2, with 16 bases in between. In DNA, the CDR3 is TGTGCCAGCAGCTACGAAGCGGGTTACCCCTACGAGCAGTACTTC. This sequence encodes CASSYEAGYPYEQYF.